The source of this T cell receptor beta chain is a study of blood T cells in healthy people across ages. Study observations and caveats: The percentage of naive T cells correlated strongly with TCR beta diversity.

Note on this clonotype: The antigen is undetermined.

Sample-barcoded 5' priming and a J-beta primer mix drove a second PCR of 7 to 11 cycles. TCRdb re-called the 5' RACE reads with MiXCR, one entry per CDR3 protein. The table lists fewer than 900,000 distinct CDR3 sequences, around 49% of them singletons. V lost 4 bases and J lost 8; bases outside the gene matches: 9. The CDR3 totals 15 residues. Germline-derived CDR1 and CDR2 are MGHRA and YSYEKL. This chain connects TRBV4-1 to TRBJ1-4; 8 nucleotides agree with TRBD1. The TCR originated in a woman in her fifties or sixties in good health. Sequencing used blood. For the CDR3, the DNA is TGCGCCAGCAGCCCTTCGGACAGGGCCAGAGAAAAACTGTTTTTT. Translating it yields CASSPSDRAREKLFF.